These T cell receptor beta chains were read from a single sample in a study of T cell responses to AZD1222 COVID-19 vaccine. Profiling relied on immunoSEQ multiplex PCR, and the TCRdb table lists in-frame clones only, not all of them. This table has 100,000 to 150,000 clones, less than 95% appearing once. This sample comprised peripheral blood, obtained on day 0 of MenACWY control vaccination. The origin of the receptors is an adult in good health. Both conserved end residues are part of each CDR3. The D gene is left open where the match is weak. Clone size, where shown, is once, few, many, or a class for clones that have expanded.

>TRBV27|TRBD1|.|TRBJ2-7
CASTRQGGNYEQYF
TGTGCCAGCACCCGACAGGGTGGAAACTACGAGCAGTACTTC
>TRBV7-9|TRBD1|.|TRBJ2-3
CASSMGQGVTDTQYF
TGTGCCAGCAGCATGGGACAGGGGGTGACAGATACGCAGTATTTT
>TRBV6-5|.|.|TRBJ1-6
CASMKGVTLHF
TGTGCCAGCATGAAGGGGGTTACCCTCCACTTT
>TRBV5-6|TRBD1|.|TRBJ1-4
CASSLERGTGRGRLFF
TGTGCCAGCAGCTTGGAGAGAGGGACAGGGAGGGGTAGGCTGTTTTTT
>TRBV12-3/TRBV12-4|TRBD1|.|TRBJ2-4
CASSITGVNIQYF
TGTGCCAGCAGCATCACAGGGGTGAACATTCAGTACTTC
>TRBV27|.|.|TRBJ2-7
CASSDRNEQYF
TGTGCCAGCAGTGATAGGAACGAGCAGTACTTC
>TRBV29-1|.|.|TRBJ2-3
CSVVRATDTQYF
TGCAGCGTTGTGAGGGCTACAGATACGCAGTATTTT
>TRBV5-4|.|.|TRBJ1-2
CASSLGAQGGYGYTF
TGTGCCAGCAGCTTGGGGGCCCAGGGAGGCTATGGCTACACCTTC
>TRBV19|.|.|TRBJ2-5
CASTHTGGDETQYF
TGTGCCAGTACCCACACTGGAGGGGACGAGACCCAGTACTTC
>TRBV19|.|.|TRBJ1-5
CASSITGLPTYSNQPQHF
TGTGCCAGTAGTATTACAGGGCTCCCCACGTATAGCAATCAGCCCCAGCATTTT
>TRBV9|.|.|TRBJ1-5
CASSVGIGSENQPQHF
TGTGCCAGCAGCGTAGGAATTGGGTCGGAAAATCAGCCCCAGCATTTT
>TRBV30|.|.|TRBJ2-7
CAFSPGWYEQYF
TGTGCCTTCTCTCCAGGGTGGTACGAGCAGTACTTC
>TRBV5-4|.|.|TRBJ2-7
CASSLGGALGYEQYF
TGTGCCAGCAGCTTGGGAGGGGCCTTAGGGTACGAGCAGTACTTC
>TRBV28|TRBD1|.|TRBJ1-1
CASSSPGTGLRKAFF
TGTGCCAGCAGTTCCCCCGGGACAGGTCTGAGGAAAGCTTTCTTT
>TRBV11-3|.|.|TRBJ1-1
CASSLRGGTEAFF
TGTGCCAGCAGCTTGAGGGGTGGTACTGAAGCTTTCTTT
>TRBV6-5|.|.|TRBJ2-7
CASGDTLSYEQYF
TGTGCCAGCGGGGACACCCTATCCTACGAGCAGTACTTC
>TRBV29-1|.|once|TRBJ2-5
CSVMGGEETQYF
TGCAGCGTTATGGGGGGCGAGGAGACCCAGTACTTC
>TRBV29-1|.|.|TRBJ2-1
CSVEPSDRNNEQFF
TGCAGCGTTGAGCCTAGCGACAGAAACAATGAGCAGTTCTTC
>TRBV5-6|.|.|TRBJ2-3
CASSSRGFYTDTQYF
TGTGCCAGCAGTAGTCGGGGGTTTTACACAGATACGCAGTATTTT
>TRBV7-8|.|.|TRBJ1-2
CASSLEGFRYTF
TGTGCCAGCAGCTTAGAGGGGTTTCGCTACACCTTC
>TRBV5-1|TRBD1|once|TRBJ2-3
CASTRTGGDTQYF
TGCGCCAGCACCCGGACAGGGGGTGATACGCAGTATTTT
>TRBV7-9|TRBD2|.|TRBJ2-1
CASSQSLAGFNEQFF
TGTGCCAGCAGCCAGAGTCTAGCGGGATTCAATGAGCAGTTCTTC